This entry lists 16 T cell receptor beta chains sequenced from one sample in a study of cytomegalovirus exposure and HLA in healthy donors. The PCR employed 60 Vbeta primers together with 13 Jbeta primers. Method: immunoSEQ multiplex PCR; TCRdb's copy keeps in-frame clones and lacks some. The data contain around 150,000 clones, approximately 77% of them seen just once; the ten biggest clones take up about 7.9%. Material for sequencing was PBMCs. The receptor set was obtained from a male donor in good health and CMV-seropositive.

The V and J genes are TRBV6-1 and TRBJ2-5; 8 nucleotides align to TRBD2. The CDR3 is made up of 13 amino acids. Trimming removed 4 bases from V and 3 bases from J; junction bases left unmatched: 1. Germline CDR1 reads MNHNS; CDR2 reads SASEGT. This CDR3 is CASSAGGEETQYF. The CDR3 DNA is TGTGCCAGCAGTGCCGGGGGGGAAGAGACCCAGTACTTC.

This chain uses TRBV7-2 with TRBJ2-2; 14 positions agree with TRBD2. The CDR3 consists of 15 residues. The J segment lost 7 bases and the V segment lost 3 bases, leaving 1 base of the junction unmatched. Germline lookup yields CDR1 SGHTA and CDR2 FQGNSA. The CDR3 loop reads CASSLGLAGVGELFF. The CDR3 coding sequence is TGTGCCAGCAGCTTGGGACTAGCGGGGGTCGGGGAGCTGTTTTTT.

The chain recombines TRBV5-1 with TRBJ1-1; 7 bases are a match to TRBD1. The germline V gene has CDR1 SGHRS and CDR2 YFSETQ. With 0 bases clipped from V and 3 bases from J, the junction kept 5 bases outside the gene matches. The CDR3 has 15 amino acids. Here the CDR3 DNA reads TGCGCCAGCAGCTTGGGAGGACAGGCCCACACTGAAGCTTTCTTT. Protein: CASSLGGQAHTEAFF.

The chain employs TRBV4-3 and TRBJ2-3; D remains ambiguous. Per germline, CDR1 LGHNA and CDR2 YSLEER. Trimming pared 4 bases from V and 4 bases from J, leaving 12 bases between. The CDR3 consists of 14 residues. The CDR3 region is CASSPPPIPDTQYF. The CDR3 nucleotides read TGCGCCAGCAGCCCTCCCCCTATCCCAGATACGCAGTATTTT.

The rearrangement uses TRBV7-2 and TRBJ2-7, with 7 bases identical to TRBD2. Germline trimming cut 3 bases from V and 7 bases from J; bases unmatched to any gene: 6. CDR1 is SGHTA and CDR2 is FQGNSA in the germline V gene. CDR3 length: 13 residues. The CDR3 region is CASSFPGGREQYF. CDR3 sequence (DNA): TGTGCCAGCAGCTTCCCCGGGGGGAGAGAGCAGTACTTC.

J is TRBJ2-3 and V is TRBV7-9; 7 bases are a match to TRBD1. Germline V gene lookup returns CDR1 SEHNR and CDR2 FQNEAQ (reference sequence). The ends lost 3 bases at V and 6 bases at J; junction bases unmatched: 3. The length of the CDR3 is 13 residues. The CDR3, as DNA: TGTGCCAGCAGCTTGACAGGGTGGGATACGCAGTATTTT. Its protein product is CASSLTGWDTQYF.

The J gene is TRBJ2-1, the V gene TRBV4-3; tentatively, D is TRBD2 (7 bases). From germline, CDR1 is LGHNA and CDR2 YSLEER. The CDR3 totals 15 residues. The V and J ends lost 0 bases and 7 bases respectively, with 13 bases between them. CDR3 amino acids: CASSQEWGRGNEQFF. CDR3 DNA: TGCGCCAGCAGCCAAGAGTGGGGGCGGGGGAATGAGCAGTTCTTC.

V usage is TRBV5-1 and J usage is TRBJ2-3, with D hard to call. Trimming took 4 bases from V and 2 from J, leaving 5 bases between them. The germline V gene encodes CDR1 SGHRS and CDR2 YFSETQ. There are 12 residues in the CDR3. CDR3 region: CASSPDTDTQYF. In DNA, the CDR3 is TGCGCCAGCAGCCCAGACACAGATACGCAGTATTTT.

This sequence joins TRBV30 and TRBJ1-5; no clear D gene. The CDR3 contains 13 residues. The germline gives CDR1 GTSNPN, CDR2 SVGIG (reference sequence). V was pared by 2 bases and J by 9 bases, with 14 bases between. The CDR3 coding sequence is TGTGCCTGGAGTTTAGGACCCGAGGGGCCCCAGCATTTT. Residues: CAWSLGPEGPQHF.

The chain joins TRBV2 to TRBJ1-3; D is unclear. This CDR3 is 13 amino acids long. CDR1 and CDR2 (germline): SNHLY, FYNNEI. V gave up 6 bases and J gave up 8 bases, with 14 bases separating them. CDR3 residues: CASSNRGGDTIYF. In DNA form, the CDR3 reads TGTGCCAGCAGCAACCGCGGCGGAGACACCATATATTTT.

The V and J genes are TRBV11-2 and TRBJ1-4; 7 bases map to TRBD1. CDR3 length: 15 amino acids. After removal of 4 bases from V and 7 bases from J, the junction contained 9 bases not matched to a gene. Germline V lookup: CDR1 SGHAT, CDR2 FQNNGV. CDR3 bases: TGTGCCAGCAGCTCAAGGGGGCGGAGAGGTGAAAAACTGTTTTTT. It encodes CASSSRGRRGEKLFF.

The chain couples TRBV19 to TRBJ2-1, with 7 nucleotides matching TRBD2. The CDR3 spans 14 residues. The germline gives CDR1 LNHDA, CDR2 SQIVND (reference sequence). V was pared by 4 bases and J by 5 bases, with 5 bases of the junction left unmatched. The CDR3 reads CASSKRGLNNEQFF. The DNA of the CDR3 is TGTGCCAGTAGTAAGCGGGGTTTGAACAATGAGCAGTTCTTC.

In DNA form, the CDR3 reads TGCGCCAGCAGCCAAGATGGGACAACTAACTATGGCTACACCTTC. It is translated as CASSQDGTTNYGYTF. The chain recombines TRBV4-3 with TRBJ1-2; perhaps TRBD1 as D (6 bases). CDR3 length: 15 residues. Germline CDR1 and CDR2: LGHNA and YSLEER. V was shortened by 0 bases and J by 0 bases, with 8 bases between the two germline ends.

The chain has TRBV4-1 and TRBJ2-5, with TRBD1 matching over 10 bases. The V and J ends lost 4 bases and 5 bases, in that order; junction bases with no gene match: 10. There are 16 residues in the CDR3. From germline, CDR1 is MGHRA and CDR2 YSYEKL. The CDR3 loop is CASSLIWTGGGETQYF. CDR3 bases: TGCGCCAGCAGCCTTATTTGGACAGGGGGTGGGGAGACCCAGTACTTC.

The rearrangement joins TRBV2 to TRBJ2-3; 7 bases align to TRBD2. Germline CDR1 reads SNHLY; CDR2 reads FYNNEI. The CDR3 has 16 amino acids. J was trimmed by 4 bases and V by 8 bases; bases with no gene match: 15. The CDR3 coding sequence is TGTGCCAGCGGAAGCGGGACTTCTGATAGGGCAGATACGCAGTATTTT. It codes for CASGSGTSDRADTQYF.

The chain is built from TRBV7-2 and TRBJ2-5; D possibly corresponds to TRBD2 (5 bases). CDR1 is SGHTA and CDR2 is FQGNSA in the germline V gene. The CDR3 is 14 amino acids. Trimming shortened V by 6 bases and J by 0 bases, and 11 bases separated the two germline ends. The CDR3 nucleotides are TGTGCCAGCAGTTCGAACGGGGACCAAGAGACCCAGTACTTC. Its translation is CASSSNGDQETQYF.